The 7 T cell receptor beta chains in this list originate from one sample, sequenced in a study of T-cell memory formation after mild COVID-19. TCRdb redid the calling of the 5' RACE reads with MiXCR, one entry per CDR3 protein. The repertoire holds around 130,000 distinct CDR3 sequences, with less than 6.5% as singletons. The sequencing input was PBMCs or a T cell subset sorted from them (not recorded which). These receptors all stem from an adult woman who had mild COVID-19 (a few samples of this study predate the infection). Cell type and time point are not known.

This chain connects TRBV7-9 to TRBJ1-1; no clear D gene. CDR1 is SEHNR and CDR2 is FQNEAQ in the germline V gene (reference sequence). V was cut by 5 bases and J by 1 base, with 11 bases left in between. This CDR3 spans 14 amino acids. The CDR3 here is CASSGVKGNTEAFF. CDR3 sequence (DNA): TGTGCCAGCAGCGGGGTCAAGGGGAACACTGAAGCTTTCTTT. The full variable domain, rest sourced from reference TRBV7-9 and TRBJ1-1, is DTGVSQNPRHKITKRGQNVTFRCDPISEHNRLYWYRQTLGQGPEFLTYFQNEAQLEKSRLLSDRFSAERPKGSFSTLEIQRTEQGDSAMYLCASSGVKGNTEAFFGQGTRLTVV.

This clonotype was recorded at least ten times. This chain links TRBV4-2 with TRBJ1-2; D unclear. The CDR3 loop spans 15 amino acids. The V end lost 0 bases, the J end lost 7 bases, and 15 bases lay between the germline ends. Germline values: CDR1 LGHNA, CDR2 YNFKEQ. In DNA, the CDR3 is TGTGCCAGCAGCCAAGAGTACCGCACCCCCACTGGCTACACCTTC. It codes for CASSQEYRTPTGYTF.

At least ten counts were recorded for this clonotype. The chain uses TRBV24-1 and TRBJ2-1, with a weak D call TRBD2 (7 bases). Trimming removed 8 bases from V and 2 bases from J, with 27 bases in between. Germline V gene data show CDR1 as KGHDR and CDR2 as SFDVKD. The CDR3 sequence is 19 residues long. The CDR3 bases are TGTGCCACCATGGGAACGGCATCTTCCGGGGGGCATACCTACAATGAGCAGTTCTTC. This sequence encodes CATMGTASSGGHTYNEQFF.

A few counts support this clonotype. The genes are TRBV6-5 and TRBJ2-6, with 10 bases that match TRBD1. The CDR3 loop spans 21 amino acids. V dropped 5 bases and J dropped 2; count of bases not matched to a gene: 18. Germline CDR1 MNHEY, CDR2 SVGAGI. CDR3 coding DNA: TGTGCCAGCAGTCACGTAGAGACAGGGGGCCCGACAAAAACTGGGGCCAACGTCCTGACTTTC. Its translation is CASSHVETGGPTKTGANVLTF.

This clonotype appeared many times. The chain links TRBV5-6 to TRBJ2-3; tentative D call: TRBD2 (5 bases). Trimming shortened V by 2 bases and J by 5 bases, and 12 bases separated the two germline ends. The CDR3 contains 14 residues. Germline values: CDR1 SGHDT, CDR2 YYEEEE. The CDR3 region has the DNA TGTGCCAGCAGCTTTGCGGGTTCCGGAGATACGCAGTATTTT. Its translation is CASSFAGSGDTQYF.

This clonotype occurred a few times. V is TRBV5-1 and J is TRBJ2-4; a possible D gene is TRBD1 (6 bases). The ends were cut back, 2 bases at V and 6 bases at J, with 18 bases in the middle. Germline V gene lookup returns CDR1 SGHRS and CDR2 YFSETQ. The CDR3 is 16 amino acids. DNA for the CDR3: TGCGCCAGCAGCTTTGGACAGCCGCCAAGGCGAAACATTCAGTACTTC. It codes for CASSFGQPPRRNIQYF.

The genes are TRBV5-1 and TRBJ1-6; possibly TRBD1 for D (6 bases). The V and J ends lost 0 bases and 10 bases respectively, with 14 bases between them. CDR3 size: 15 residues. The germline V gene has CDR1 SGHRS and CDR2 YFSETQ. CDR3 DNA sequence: TGCGCCAGCAGCTTGGCCGGAGGGGGGAGATCACCCCTCCACTTT. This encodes CASSLAGGGRSPLHF.